A selection of T cell receptor beta chains follows, all from one sample in a study of shared clonotypes between healthy human individuals. Only in-frame clones appear in the TCRdb table, and some are missing; sequencing was by immunoSEQ multiplex PCR. Of more than 900,000 clones detected, 75% to 80% appear once; the ten largest clones hold roughly 0.57%. The sequenced material came from memory CD4+ T cells from PBMCs. The receptors shown here come from a man in his late teens or twenties in good health. Some clones in this sample may be carry-over from other donors' samples. The CDR3 runs from the conserved cysteine through the conserved F or W. D genes are given only for firm matches. Size values are once, few and many counts, or a class for expanded clones, and some rows have none.

V	size	J	D	CDR3	DNA
TRBV19	-	TRBJ1-2	TRBD1	CASRPPDLSTGRDGYTF	TGTGCCAGTCGCCCCCCAGACCTATCGACAGGGCGGGACGGCTACACCTTC
TRBV15	-	TRBJ1-2	TRBD1	CATSRDRQGIGYTF	TGTGCCACCAGCAGAGACCGACAGGGTATTGGCTACACCTTC
TRBV27	-	TRBJ2-7	TRBD1	CASSVAGTGKFEQYF	TGTGCCAGCAGTGTGGCCGGGACAGGGAAGTTCGAGCAGTACTTC
TRBV5-1	-	TRBJ2-3	-	CASSLEWVGDPDTQYF	TGCGCCAGCAGCTTGGAGTGGGTGGGAGATCCAGATACGCAGTATTTT
TRBV20-1	-	TRBJ2-1	-	CSAQRNNEQFF	TGCAGTGCCCAGCGGAACAATGAGCAGTTCTTC
TRBV21-1	-	TRBJ1-2	-	CARGTGSGYTF	TGTGCCAGGGGGACAGGGTCTGGCTACACCTTC
TRBV6-7	-	TRBJ2-7	-	CASSRAGLENYEQYF	TGTGCCAGCAGTCGGGCGGGACTCGAAAACTACGAGCAGTACTTC
TRBV5-8	-	TRBJ2-1	TRBD2	CASSAGTSGYNEQFF	TGTGCCAGCAGCGCCGGGACTAGCGGTTACAATGAGCAGTTCTTC
TRBV5-4	-	TRBJ1-6	TRBD1	CASSLAAGQYNSPLHF	TGTGCCAGCAGCTTGGCCGCGGGACAGTATAATTCACCCCTCCACTTT
TRBV7-2	-	TRBJ1-3	-	CASSLAPGPGNTIYF	TGTGCCAGCAGCTTAGCGCCGGGGCCAGGAAACACCATATATTTT
TRBV28	-	TRBJ2-3	-	CASSTPGADTQYF	TGTGCCAGCAGTACCCCCGGGGCAGATACGCAGTATTTT
TRBV5-5	many	TRBJ1-2	-	CASSLGLDYGYTF	TGTGCCAGCAGCCTGGGACTAGACTATGGCTACACCTTC
TRBV9	-	TRBJ1-3	-	CASSVGGQGNTIYF	TGTGCCAGCAGCGTAGGTGGACAGGGAAACACCATATATTTT
TRBV27	few	TRBJ2-7	-	CASSLGPEGYEQYF	TGTGCCAGCAGTTTAGGGCCCGAAGGGTACGAGCAGTACTTC
TRBV11-2	-	TRBJ2-7	-	CASSLDRAYEQYF	TGTGCCAGCAGCTTAGATCGGGCGTACGAGCAGTACTTC
TRBV27	-	TRBJ2-2	-	CASSPGSLVGELFF	TGTGCCAGCAGCCCCGGCAGCCTCGTCGGGGAGCTGTTTTTT
TRBV15	once	TRBJ1-5	-	CATSTRASNQPQHF	TGTGCCACCAGCACCAGGGCCAGCAATCAGCCCCAGCATTTT
TRBV29-1	-	TRBJ2-5	TRBD1	CSVAGTGIGETQYF	TGCAGCGTTGCAGGGACAGGGATAGGGGAGACCCAGTACTTC
TRBV4-1	-	TRBJ2-7	-	CASSQDSLIVGGTTYEQYF	TGCGCCAGCAGCCAAGATAGTCTCATTGTCGGCGGGACGACCTACGAGCAGTACTTC
TRBV18	-	TRBJ2-1	TRBD2	CASSSLAGSYNEQFF	TGTGCCAGCTCGTCACTAGCGGGCTCCTACAATGAGCAGTTCTTC
TRBV7-9	-	TRBJ2-7	TRBD2	CASTNPGTSGTYEQYF	TGTGCCAGCACCAATCCCGGGACTAGCGGAACCTACGAGCAGTACTTC
TRBV6-5	-	TRBJ2-1	-	CASSYPRAGTNEQFF	TGTGCCAGCAGTTACCCCCGGGCAGGAACGAATGAGCAGTTCTTC
TRBV10-2	-	TRBJ2-2	-	CASSESTGGPRDTGELFF	TGCGCCAGCAGTGAGTCGACCGGGGGACCCCGAGACACCGGGGAGCTGTTTTTT
TRBV4-2	-	TRBJ2-7	-	CASSRTENYEQYF	TGTGCCAGCAGCCGGACAGAAAATTACGAGCAGTACTTC
TRBV5-4	-	TRBJ1-3	TRBD1	CASSLGRTGGNTIYF	TGTGCCAGCAGCTTGGGAAGGACAGGGGGAAACACCATATATTTT
TRBV5-1	few	TRBJ2-1	-	CASSLEGGSYNEQFF	TGCGCCAGCAGCTTGGAGGGGGGTTCCTACAATGAGCAGTTCTTC
TRBV30	-	TRBJ1-4	TRBD1	CAWGTGKSGKLFF	TGTGCCTGGGGGACAGGGAAGTCCGGAAAACTGTTTTTT
TRBV5-8	once	TRBJ1-1	-	CANRVSGRVTEAFF	TGTGCCAACCGGGTGTCAGGGCGGGTCACTGAAGCTTTCTTT